This TCR beta chain emerged from a study of cytomegalovirus exposure and HLA in healthy donors. Turning to the study itself: Of a few hundred genotyped donors, 65% to 85% clustered with self-reported Caucasian donors.

Study-level results: Cytomegalovirus association was assigned to over 150 TCR beta chains.

Researchers ran the PCR with 60 Vbeta and 13 Jbeta primers. The data were produced by immunoSEQ multiplex PCR, yet TCRdb's version contains in-frame clones alone and is incomplete. This repertoire shows under 250,000 clones, around four fifths found once; its top ten account for 3.8%. CDR1 is LNHDA, CDR2 SQIVND, per germline (reference sequence). V dropped 6 bases and J dropped 1 base, with 10 bases sitting between them. The CDR3 loop spans 14 amino acids. Of note for this clone: Its antigen is still unknown.

This sequence joins TRBV19 and TRBJ2-1; D might be TRBD2 (5 bases). The sequence derives from a male donor in good health and CMV-seronegative. Sequenced material: PBMCs. This chain's CDR3 is CASRGLGSYNEQFF. The CDR3 coding sequence is TGTGCCAGTAGAGGACTGGGGTCCTACAATGAGCAGTTCTTC.